The T cell receptor (beta chain) under discussion was sequenced for a study of blood T cell repertoires in COVID-19. In the source study's methods: Reference gene primers were amplified, and this amplification served to estimate nucleated cell counts. TCRdb's table, derived via immunoSEQ multiplex PCR, lists solely in-frame clones and lacks some. The V and J calls and clone size come from that table; D and trimming were worked out from the DNA. The table includes roughly 260,000 clones, around 87% detected once. Germline V gene lookup returns CDR1 SQVTM and CDR2 ANQGSEA. This CDR3 spans 14 amino acids. V was pared by 3 bases and J by 1 base, with 12 bases between.

V is TRBV29-1 and J is TRBJ2-5, with a weak D call TRBD2 (5 bases). This TCR was recovered from a woman aged 50 to 60 with acute or convalescent COVID-19. Sample: peripheral blood. The CDR3 sequence: CSVDGGGLQETQYF. The CDR3, as DNA: TGCAGCGTTGATGGAGGCGGACTCCAAGAGACCCAGTACTTC.